Below, 27 T cell receptor beta chains from the same sample are listed, as sequenced in a study of cytotoxic CD8 clonotypes in ibrutinib-treated CLL. Only in-frame clones appear in the TCRdb table, and some are missing; sequencing was by immunoSEQ multiplex PCR. The sample holds approximately 280,000 clones, 65% to 85% seen once. The sequences come from PBMCs, collected at disease progression, from a patient treated with ibrutinib. Receptor source: a human donor with chronic lymphocytic leukemia.

J is TRBJ2-5 and V is TRBV2; possibly TRBD1 or TRBD2 for D (7 bases each). Trimming stripped 9 bases from V and 1 base from J, with 18 bases between. CDR3 length equals 15 residues. CDR1 is SNHLY and CDR2 is FYNNEI in the germline V gene. The CDR3 sequence: CASRESGTVQETQYF. The DNA of the CDR3 is TGTGCCAGTAGGGAAAGCGGGACAGTCCAAGAGACCCAGTACTTC. Supplemented by reference TRBV2 and TRBJ2-5, the full variable domain reads EPEVTQTPSHQVTQMGQEVILRCVPISNHLYFYWYRQILGQKVEFLVSFYNNEISEKSEIFDDQFSVERPDGSNFTLKIRSTKLEDSAMYFCASRESGTVQETQYFGPGTRLLVL.

The rearrangement links TRBV7-9 to TRBJ2-7; D is ambiguous. Germline V CDR1 and CDR2: SEHNR, FQNEAQ (reference sequence). Trimming cost V 5 bases and J 9 bases, with 11 bases left between them. The CDR3 covers 11 residues. The CDR3 DNA reads as TGTGCCAGCAGCCCCCTTATTGGGCAGTACTTC. Protein product: CASSPLIGQYF.

The CDR3 sequence: CASSYSKSRENGETNEKLFF. CDR3 nucleotides: TGTGCCAGCAGTTACTCGAAAAGCAGGGAAAACGGCGAAACTAATGAAAAACTGTTTTTT. This chain uses TRBV6-7 with TRBJ1-4, with D possibly being TRBD1 (5 bases). TRBV6-7 is filed as an ORF, its function uncertain. V was pared by 0 bases and J by 1 base, with 21 bases between. CDR3 length equals 20 residues.

The CDR3 region is CSVLGGLGYNEQFF. CDR3 DNA sequence: TGCAGCGTTCTCGGGGGCCTTGGGTACAATGAGCAGTTCTTC. V usage is TRBV29-1 and J usage is TRBJ2-1, with D possibly called TRBD1 or TRBD2 (6 bases each). The CDR3 is 14 residues long. V was pared by 5 bases and J by 4 bases, with 15 bases between. Per the germline V gene, CDR1 is SQVTM and CDR2 is ANQGSEA.

This CDR3 reads CASSVPPSSYNEQFF. For the CDR3, the DNA is TGTGCCAGCAGCGTACCTCCCAGCTCCTACAATGAGCAGTTCTTC. The chain links TRBV9 to TRBJ2-1; D is ambiguous. CDR1 is SGDLS, CDR2 YYNGEE, per germline. The CDR3 loop spans 15 amino acids. V was cut by 1 base and J by 0 bases, with 8 bases left in between.

This sequence joins TRBV9 and TRBJ2-2, with TRBD2 as a possible D gene (5 bases). Germline CDR1 SGDLS, CDR2 YYNGEE. The CDR3 contains 15 residues. The V and J ends lost 3 bases and 4 bases respectively, with 13 bases between them. The CDR3 reads CASSATLASTGELFF. As DNA, the CDR3 is TGTGCCAGCAGCGCAACTCTAGCTAGCACCGGGGAGCTGTTTTTT.

The chain is built from TRBV19 and TRBJ2-7, with TRBD2 matching 9 bases. After removal of 10 bases from V and 0 bases from J, the junction contained 13 bases not matched to a gene. CDR3 size: 16 residues. Germline CDR1 is LNHDA and CDR2 is SQIVND (reference sequence). CDR3 region: CATASRGGRGSYEQYF. CDR3 sequence (DNA): TGTGCCACCGCCTCAAGGGGCGGGAGGGGCTCCTACGAGCAGTACTTC.

There are a few counts of this clone. The chain is built from TRBV4-1 and TRBJ1-2; possible D gene TRBD1, 6 bases. The germline V and J ends were trimmed by 4 bases and 7 bases, with 19 bases remaining between them. The CDR3 has 15 amino acids. Per germline, CDR1 MGHRA and CDR2 YSYEKL. The CDR3, as DNA: TGCGCCAGCAGCCCCCGGGGGGCCGCTCCGGGTGGCTACACCTTC. It specifies CASSPRGAAPGGYTF.

The chain couples TRBV29-1 to TRBJ2-3; no reliable D call. V lost 7 bases and J lost 5, with 16 bases in between. The CDR3 consists of 13 residues. Germline V gene sequence: CDR1 SQVTM, CDR2 ANQGSEA. The CDR3 DNA reads as TGCAGCGCTGGACCGCTCAAGGAAGATACGCAGTATTTT. It yields the protein CSAGPLKEDTQYF.

J is TRBJ1-6 and V is TRBV11-2, with TRBD1 identical over 10 bases. Trimming removed 4 bases from V and 8 bases from J; junction bases left unmatched: 2. The length of the CDR3 is 14 residues. Germline V gene data show CDR1 as SGHAT and CDR2 as FQNNGV. This CDR3 reads CASSWTGGDSPLHF. DNA for the CDR3: TGTGCCAGCAGCTGGACAGGGGGGGATTCACCCCTCCACTTT. The variable domain in full, with the rest retrieved from reference TRBV11-2 and TRBJ1-6, is EAGVAQSPRYKIIEKRQSVAFWCNPISGHATLYWYQQILGQGPKLLIQFQNNGVVDDSQLPKDRFSAERLKGVDSTLKIQPAKLEDSAVYLCASSWTGGDSPLHFGNGTRLTVT.

The chain combines TRBV9 with TRBJ1-2, with D possibly matching TRBD1 (6 bases). This CDR3 region has 15 residues. The germline V and J ends were trimmed by 4 bases and 7 bases, with 20 bases remaining between them. CDR1 SGDLS and CDR2 YYNGEE come from the germline V gene. CDR3 nucleotides: TGTGCCAGCAGCCCCCGGACAGTACTGGGGATTGGCTACACCTTC. It encodes CASSPRTVLGIGYTF.

This rearrangement joins TRBV10-1 to TRBJ2-1; 8 bases match TRBD1. The V segment lost 2 bases and the J segment 5 bases; nucleotides outside the gene matches: 8. The CDR3 has 16 residues. Germline V lookup: CDR1 WNHNN, CDR2 SYGVQD (reference sequence). CDR3 DNA: TGCGCCAGCAGTGAGGTGCAGGGGGCTTACGACAATGAGCAGTTCTTC. Translated: CASSEVQGAYDNEQFF.

This clone turned up a few times. The rearrangement uses TRBV29-1 and TRBJ1-4; possibly TRBD1 for D (5 bases). The germline V gene has CDR1 SQVTM and CDR2 ANQGSEA. V was shortened by 4 bases and J by 4 bases, with 13 bases between the two germline ends. The CDR3 contains 14 residues. The CDR3 nucleotides read TGCAGCGTTGTACGGGGGGGGATTAATGAAAAACTGTTTTTT. Its protein product is CSVVRGGINEKLFF.

J is TRBJ1-2 and V is TRBV4-1, with D tentatively TRBD1 (5 bases). The germline gives CDR1 MGHRA, CDR2 YSYEKL. Trimming removed 0 bases from V and 1 base from J, with 18 bases in between. The CDR3 spans 18 residues. CDR3 in amino acids: CASSQEGSGAALNYGYTF. Here the CDR3 DNA reads TGCGCCAGCAGCCAAGAAGGTAGTGGGGCAGCCCTTAACTATGGCTACACCTTC.

This clone was picked up a small number of times. V gene TRBV6-5 combines with J gene TRBJ2-1, with 11 nucleotides matching TRBD2. After removal of 6 bases from V and 7 bases from J, the junction contained 5 bases not matched to a gene. The CDR3 runs 14 residues. Germline V gene sequence: CDR1 MNHEY, CDR2 SVGAGI. The CDR3 DNA is TGTGCCAGCAGCCTAGCGGGGGGCTCAAATGAGCAGTTCTTC. Its protein is CASSLAGGSNEQFF.

This clone has more than one count but fewer than ten. V gene TRBV27 combines with J gene TRBJ1-6; 8 nucleotides align to TRBD1. The V segment lost 6 bases and the J segment 1 base; nucleotides outside the gene matches: 2. The CDR3 contains 15 residues. Germline CDR1 reads MNHEY; CDR2 reads SMNVEV (reference sequence). CDR3 sequence: CASRYRGSYNSPLHF. The DNA of the CDR3 is TGTGCCAGCAGATACAGGGGGTCCTATAATTCACCCCTCCACTTT.

The J gene is TRBJ2-1, the V gene TRBV5-4; 12 nucleotides match TRBD1. From germline, CDR1 is SGHNT and CDR2 YYREEE (reference sequence). The CDR3 sequence is 15 residues long. The ends lost 4 bases at V and 9 bases at J; junction bases unmatched: 8. The CDR3 bases are TGTGCCAGCAGCCGCAGGGGACAGGGGGCCGTTGAGCAGTTCTTC. It specifies CASSRRGQGAVEQFF.

A single count supports this clone. The gene calls are TRBV5-1 and TRBJ1-2; 7 nucleotides agree with TRBD1. Trimming took 3 bases from V and 4 from J; bases not matched to a gene: 12. Germline V gene lookup returns CDR1 SGHRS and CDR2 YFSETQ. The CDR3 is 16 residues long. The CDR3 DNA is TGCGCCAGCAGCTCAAACTTAGGACAGGCCGTCTATGGCTACACCTTC. It yields the protein CASSSNLGQAVYGYTF.

The gene calls are TRBV6-5 and TRBJ1-5; D remains unclear. Between the trimmed V and J ends, which lost 7 bases and 9 bases, there was a span of 13 bases. The CDR3 is made up of 12 amino acids. Germline V CDR1 and CDR2: MNHEY, SVGAGI. This CDR3 is CASTGATAPQHF. In DNA form, the CDR3 reads TGTGCCAGCACCGGCGCCACGGCGCCCCAGCATTTT.

This clone was recorded a few times. The gene calls are TRBV10-3 and TRBJ2-7; a possible D gene is TRBD1 (6 bases). CDR3 length equals 14 residues. V was trimmed by 1 base and J by 2 bases, leaving 9 bases between them. The germline gives CDR1 ENHRY, CDR2 SYGVKD. As DNA, the CDR3 is TGTGCCATCAGTGAGTTGGGGGCGGCCTACGAGCAGTACTTC. Protein product: CAISELGAAYEQYF.

The chain uses TRBV7-9 and TRBJ2-2, with 8 bases fitting TRBD1. Germline V gives CDR1 SEHNR, CDR2 FQNEAQ (reference sequence). The CDR3 contains 15 residues. V shed 9 bases and J 5 bases; nucleotides not matched to a gene: 11. The CDR3 bases are TGTGCCAGTTCCTTTACAGGGGGAGGAACCGGGGAGCTGTTTTTT. This translates into CASSFTGGGTGELFF.

The rearrangement uses TRBV28 and TRBJ2-5; 9 bases fit TRBD1. Germline V gene data show CDR1 as MDHEN and CDR2 as SYDVKM. The V gene end was trimmed by 5 bases and the J gene end by 5 bases; junction bases not matched to a gene: 3. The CDR3 consists of 13 residues. CDR3 loop: CASSHRGRETQYF. In nucleotides, the CDR3 is TGTGCCAGCAGTCACAGGGGGCGCGAGACCCAGTACTTC. Filled out from reference TRBV28 and TRBJ2-5, the complete variable domain reads DVKVTQSSRYLVKRTGEKVFLECVQDMDHENMFWYRQDPGLGLRLIYFSYDVKMKEKGDIPEGYSVSREKKERFSLILESASTNQTSMYLCASSHRGRETQYFGPGTRLLVL.

This rearrangement joins TRBV6-5 to TRBJ2-2; 7 bases are shared with TRBD2. V was pared by 4 bases and J by 3 bases, with 5 bases of the junction left unmatched. Germline loops: CDR1 MNHEY, CDR2 SVGAGI. There are 15 residues in the CDR3. The CDR3 is CASSSSSGDTGELFF. The CDR3, as DNA: TGTGCCAGCAGTTCCTCTAGCGGAGACACCGGGGAGCTGTTTTTT.

The V call is TRBV7-3, the J call TRBJ2-7; a weak D match, TRBD1 (6 bases). CDR1 is SGHTA and CDR2 is FQGTGA in the germline V gene. Trimming pared 2 bases from V and 1 base from J, leaving 12 bases between. The CDR3 is 15 residues long. DNA for the CDR3: TGTGCCAGCAGCTTAGGCGCCGGACAGTCCTACGAGCAGTACTTC. This codes for CASSLGAGQSYEQYF.

The rearrangement uses TRBV11-2 and TRBJ2-1, with a possible D match to TRBD2 (6 bases). CDR1 and CDR2 (germline): SGHAT, FQNNGV. There are 14 residues in the CDR3. V was clipped by 3 bases and J by 6 bases, with 12 bases between them. The CDR3 sequence is CASSLGGKANEQFF. CDR3 nucleotide sequence: TGTGCCAGCAGCTTGGGGGGAAAGGCCAATGAGCAGTTCTTC.

This clone showed up just a few times. The CDR3 nucleotides read TGTGCCAGCAGCTTAGGCCGCGCCTACGAGCAGTACTTC. Translating gives CASSLGRAYEQYF. The V gene is TRBV7-6, the J gene TRBJ2-7; D ambiguous. This CDR3 contains 13 residues. The germline V and J ends were trimmed by 1 base and 2 bases, with 6 bases remaining between them. Germline CDR1 SGHVS, CDR2 FNYEAQ.

The V gene is TRBV11-2, the J gene TRBJ1-1, with D unclear. V lost 5 bases, J lost 5 bases, and 6 bases lay in between. This CDR3 has 11 amino acids. The germline gives CDR1 SGHAT, CDR2 FQNNGV. The CDR3 bases are TGTGCCAGCAGCCCCCATACTGAAGCTTTCTTT. Translating gives CASSPHTEAFF.